This is a list of T cell receptor beta chains from one sample in a study of blood T cell repertoires in COVID-19. Only in-frame clones appear in the TCRdb table, and some are missing; sequencing was by immunoSEQ multiplex PCR. The sample includes over 130,000 clones, about nine tenths of them seen just once. The sample was peripheral blood. The receptors were sampled from a human donor in a cohort sampled during active COVID-19. Both conserved end residues are part of each CDR3. D genes are given only for firm matches. A clone size is listed for some rows: how often the clone was seen (once, few, many), or a class if it is expanded.

V gene	clone size	D gene	J gene	CDR3 protein	CDR3 DNA
TRBV3-1/TRBV3-2	-	-	TRBJ1-3	CASRIAGGSGNTIYF	TGTGCCAGCAGAATCGCCGGGGGCTCTGGAAACACCATATATTTT
TRBV7-2	-	-	TRBJ2-5	CASSLGSGQETQYF	TGTGCCAGCAGCCTCGGCAGCGGACAAGAGACCCAGTACTTC
TRBV9	-	TRBD2	TRBJ2-3	CASSLGGDNSDTQYF	TGTGCCAGCAGCCTCGGGGGGGACAACTCAGATACGCAGTATTTT
TRBV6-5	-	-	TRBJ2-5	CASSYARVETQYF	TGTGCCAGCAGTTACGCCAGGGTAGAGACCCAGTACTTC
TRBV4-3	-	-	TRBJ2-1	CASSRAPGDPYNEQFF	TGCGCCAGCAGCCGAGCCCCCGGGGATCCCTACAATGAGCAGTTCTTC
TRBV7-9	-	-	TRBJ1-5	CASSPLNQPQHF	TGTGCCAGCAGCCCTTTAAATCAGCCCCAGCATTTT
TRBV18	-	-	TRBJ1-5	CASSPQTGSPNQPQHF	TGTGCCAGCTCACCACAAACGGGGAGCCCCAATCAGCCCCAGCATTTT
TRBV7-3	once	TRBD1	TRBJ2-7	CASSLTPGQVYEQYF	TGTGCCAGCAGCTTAACTCCGGGACAGGTCTACGAGCAGTACTTC
TRBV19	-	-	TRBJ2-5	CASSIKTGLRETQYF	TGTGCCAGTAGTATTAAAACAGGGCTTCGAGAGACCCAGTACTTC
TRBV19	-	TRBD2	TRBJ2-3	CASSIGAGGTDTQYF	TGTGCCAGTAGTATAGGAGCGGGGGGCACAGATACGCAGTATTTT
TRBV14	-	-	TRBJ1-6	CASSLSGGSPLHF	TGTGCCAGCAGCCTTAGTGGGGGGTCACCCCTCCACTTT
TRBV27	once	-	TRBJ1-2	CASIPVHRFTYGYTF	TGTGCCAGCATCCCGGTTCACAGGTTCACCTATGGCTACACCTTC
TRBV5-1	once	-	TRBJ2-7	CASSPDRFSEQYF	TGCGCCAGCAGCCCCGACAGGTTCAGCGAGCAGTACTTC
TRBV7-6	-	-	TRBJ2-2	CASSLRDTGELFF	TGTGCCAGCAGCTTACGGGACACCGGGGAGCTGTTTTTT
TRBV5-5	-	TRBD2	TRBJ2-7	CASSFSLAGTYEQYF	TGTGCCAGCAGCTTTTCACTAGCGGGGACCTACGAGCAGTACTTC